The present T cell receptor beta chain was sequenced within a study of blood T cells in healthy people across ages. Donors were systemically healthy Caucasian individuals from Russia aged about 6 to 100 years. PBMCs, at least 6 million per sample, were isolated. Extraction of total RNA produced a minimum of 6 micrograms from each sample. Alongside a J-beta primer mix, a sample-barcoded 5' primer served in a second PCR lasting about 7 to 11 cycles. Every molecule of cDNA carried a tag from a template-switch adaptor with 12 random nucleotides. Using its own MiXCR run on the 5' RACE reads, TCRdb lists one record per CDR3 protein. The table shows fewer than 800,000 distinct CDR3 sequences, with about 34% occurring only once. Trimming at V came to 5 bases and at J to 4 bases, leaving 6 bases not matched to a gene. The CDR3 is 14 residues long. Germline CDR1 is DFQATT and CDR2 is SNEGSKA (reference sequence).

The sample was blood. The sequence was collected from a woman at least 80 years old in good health. This chain connects TRBV20-1 to TRBJ2-1; TRBD1 matches 9 bases. The CDR3 nucleotides read TGCAGTGCTGGAACCGGGACAGGGTACAATGAGCAGTTCTTC. This gives the protein CSAGTGTGYNEQFF.